A selection of T cell receptor beta chains follows, all from one sample in a study of identical twins. TCRdb reprocessed the 5' RACE reads via MiXCR and lists one record per CDR3 protein. This table has around 480,000 distinct CDR3 sequences, 14% appearing once. These data also formed part of another study, on yellow fever vaccine responses in identical twins.

Sequencing was carried out using CD4+ T cells sorted from blood. The receptors come from a woman aged 18 to 35 in good health. The CDR3 runs from the conserved cysteine through the conserved F or W. Each record gives: V gene, CDR3 length, J gene, clone size, D gene, CDR3 protein, CDR3 DNA. A D gene is named only where the DNA matches it firmly. Some rows mark clone size as missing; the rest say once, few, many or name a class of expanded clone.

TRBV10-3	14	TRBJ1-5	few	TRBD1	CAISVGQDNQPQHF	TGTGCCATCAGTGTGGGACAGGATAATCAGCCCCAGCATTTT
TRBV6-1	16	TRBJ2-5	NA	TRBD2	CASSDGLAGGPETQYF	TGTGCCAGCAGTGACGGACTAGCGGGAGGCCCAGAGACCCAGTACTTC
TRBV28	11	TRBJ2-1	NA	NA	CASSLQGEQFF	TGTGCCAGCAGTTTACAGGGGGAGCAGTTCTTC
TRBV9	12	TRBJ1-1	few	NA	CASSVGGSEAFF	TGTGCCAGCAGCGTAGGGGGGTCTGAAGCTTTCTTT
TRBV7-9	15	TRBJ2-1	NA	TRBD1	CASSSGTGLLSEQFF	TGTGCCAGCAGCTCAGGGACAGGGTTGTTGAGTGAGCAGTTCTTC
TRBV7-2	14	TRBJ1-2	NA	TRBD1	CASNSKPGQGGYTF	TGTGCCAGCAACTCAAAACCGGGACAGGGGGGCTACACCTTC
TRBV9	19	TRBJ2-5	few	TRBD2	CASSVDPGPAGGLQETQYF	TGTGCCAGCAGCGTAGATCCCGGGCCAGCGGGGGGCCTCCAAGAGACCCAGTACTTC
TRBV20-1	15	TRBJ2-5	NA	TRBD2	CSARGLAGGLQTQYF	TGCAGTGCTAGGGGTCTAGCGGGAGGCCTTCAGACCCAGTACTTC
TRBV11-2	18	TRBJ2-5	few	TRBD2	CASSPGRSGRIEEGTQYF	TGTGCCAGCAGCCCTGGACGTAGCGGGAGAATTGAGGAAGGGACCCAGTACTTC
TRBV11-2	16	TRBJ2-1	NA	TRBD2	CASSLVSLAGANEQSF	TGTGCCAGCAGCTTAGTATCACTAGCGGGAGCCAATGAGCAGTCCTTC
TRBV25-1	16	TRBJ2-4	NA	NA	CASTAGWPDAKNIQYF	TGTGCCAGCACTGCCGGGTGGCCCGATGCCAAAAACATTCAGTACTTC
TRBV4-1	14	TRBJ2-7	many	TRBD2	CASSQAPAGVEQYF	TGCGCCAGCAGCCAAGCCCCAGCGGGAGTCGAGCAGTACTTC
TRBV7-8	14	TRBJ1-6	many	NA	CASSLAGFNSPLHF	TGTGCCAGCAGCTTAGCGGGCTTTAATTCACCCCTCCACTTT
TRBV5-1	15	TRBJ2-2	NA	TRBD2	CASSFLAGPTGELFF	TGCGCCAGCAGCTTCCTAGCGGGCCCCACCGGGGAGCTGTTTTTT
TRBV4-3	15	TRBJ2-7	many	NA	CASSRTTGAVYEQYF	TGCGCCAGCAGCCGAACGACCGGGGCTGTCTACGAGCAGTACTTC
TRBV10-3	15	TRBJ2-3	few	NA	CAISDGGPNTDTQYF	TGTGCCATCAGTGATGGGGGGCCCAACACAGATACGCAGTATTTT
TRBV20-1	15	TRBJ2-1	many	TRBD2	CSASPLAGARDEQFF	TGCAGTGCAAGTCCCCTAGCGGGAGCTCGGGATGAGCAGTTCTTC
TRBV12-3/TRBV12-4	15	TRBJ2-3	many	NA	CASSLERVGTDTQYF	TGTGCCAGCAGTTTAGAGAGAGTCGGCACAGATACGCAGTATTTT
TRBV20-1	15	TRBJ2-7	NA	TRBD2	CSARGSGRPTWEQYF	TGCAGTGCGCGTGGCAGCGGGAGGCCGACGTGGGAGCAGTACTTC
TRBV6-6	13	TRBJ1-4	NA	TRBD1	CASSFTGGEKLFF	TGTGCCAGCAGTTTTACAGGGGGTGAAAAACTGTTTTTT
TRBV5-1	13	TRBJ1-1	many	NA	CASSLRGIGEAFF	TGCGCCAGCAGCTTGAGGGGAATCGGTGAAGCTTTCTTT
TRBV3-1	15	TRBJ2-7	NA	NA	CASSQEGSGGYEQYF	TGTGCCAGCAGCCAAGAGGGTTCGGGCGGCTACGAGCAGTACTTC
TRBV6-2/TRBV6-3	15	TRBJ2-7	few	TRBD2	CASSPGVAGVSEQYF	TGTGCCAGCAGCCCCGGAGTAGCGGGAGTTAGCGAGCAGTACTTC
TRBV5-1	15	TRBJ2-1	medium-sized	NA	CASSLVGGEVGEQFF	TGCGCCAGCAGCTTGGTAGGGGGGGAAGTTGGTGAGCAGTTCTTC
TRBV29-1	12	TRBJ2-7	many	NA	CSVADYSYEQYF	TGCAGCGTCGCTGATTACTCCTACGAGCAGTACTTC
TRBV12-3/TRBV12-4	13	TRBJ2-2	NA	NA	CTSSPPGTGELFF	TGTACCAGCAGTCCCCCCGGGACCGGGGAGCTGTTTTTT
TRBV10-3	14	TRBJ2-3	NA	TRBD2	CAISGGVSTDTQYF	TGTGCCATCAGCGGGGGGGTCAGCACAGATACGCAGTATTTT
TRBV12-3/TRBV12-4	16	TRBJ2-5	few	TRBD2	CASRHGLAGGWETQYF	TGTGCCAGCAGGCACGGACTAGCGGGAGGATGGGAGACCCAGTACTTC
TRBV27	14	TRBJ2-7	few	NA	CASSPGHFESEQYF	TGTGCCAGCAGCCCGGGACACTTTGAGTCCGAGCAGTACTTC